The 7 T cell receptor beta chains presented below share a single source sample, sequenced in a study of technical replicates of blood from a few donors. Only in-frame clones appear in the TCRdb table, and some are missing; sequencing was by immunoSEQ multiplex PCR. This sample has 35,000 to 50,000 clones; around 97% occur once, and the top ten carry 0.35% to 0.4%. Material: T cells isolated from PBMCs. The receptors were sampled from a human donor in good health.

The chain joins TRBV20-1 to TRBJ1-2; perhaps TRBD1 as D (5 bases). Germline-derived CDR1 and CDR2 are DFQATT and SNEGSKA (reference sequence). The V end was cut by 6 bases, the J end by 2 bases, with 7 bases between. This CDR3 contains 11 residues. This CDR3 is CSARQNYGYTF. CDR3 DNA sequence: TGCAGTGCCCGACAGAACTATGGCTACACCTTC.

This clone was picked up one time. J is TRBJ1-2 and V is TRBV6-5; 11 bases agree with TRBD1. After removal of 5 bases from V and 6 bases from J, the junction contained 2 bases not matched to a gene. CDR1 is MNHEY and CDR2 is SVGAGI in the germline V gene. The CDR3 extends over 13 amino acids. CDR3 in amino acids: CASSPDRGHGYTF. CDR3 nucleotides: TGTGCCAGCAGTCCGGACAGGGGGCATGGCTACACCTTC.

J is TRBJ2-5 and V is TRBV6-5; 8 nucleotides agree with TRBD1. Trimming removed 6 bases from V and 9 bases from J; junction bases left unmatched: 12. CDR1 and CDR2 (germline): MNHEY, SVGAGI. The CDR3 runs to 14 residues. In DNA form, the CDR3 reads TGTGCCAGCAGCTCCGGGACAGGTAGACTGGCCCAGTACTTC. It yields the protein CASSSGTGRLAQYF.

The count of this clone is one. This chain uses TRBV30 with TRBJ2-1; TRBD2 matches 14 bases. The CDR3 covers 16 residues. V was pared by 2 bases and J by 9 bases, with 9 bases of the junction left unmatched. Germline CDR1 is GTSNPN and CDR2 is SVGIG (reference sequence). CDR3 residues: CAWSLKGLAGVGEQFF. As DNA, the CDR3 is TGTGCCTGGAGTCTAAAGGGACTAGCGGGAGTGGGTGAGCAGTTCTTC. Full variable domain (rest looked up from reference TRBV30 and TRBJ2-1): SQTIHQWPATLVQPVGSPLSLECTVEGTSNPNLYWYRQAAGRGLQLLFYSVGIGQISSEVPQNLSASRPQDRQFILSSKKLLLSDSGFYLCAWSLKGLAGVGEQFFGPGTRLTVL.

The chain joins TRBV5-1 to TRBJ1-1, with D possibly TRBD1 on 6 matching bases. Per the germline V gene, CDR1 is SGHRS and CDR2 is YFSETQ. CDR3 length: 15 residues. With 5 bases removed from V and 3 bases from J, the gap between germline ends came to 17 bases. In DNA, the CDR3 is TGCGCCAGCAGTCTAAGCCCGGACAGACACACTGAAGCTTTCTTT. Its protein is CASSLSPDRHTEAFF.

V and J are TRBV6-5 and TRBJ1-3; 9 nucleotides match TRBD1. Germline V gene lookup returns CDR1 MNHEY and CDR2 SVGAGI. This CDR3 comprises 14 residues. Germline trimming cut 6 bases from V and 6 bases from J; bases unmatched to any gene: 6. The CDR3 nucleotides read TGTGCCAGCAGCTCCGGGACAGGGCCAAACACCATATATTTT. Its translation is CASSSGTGPNTIYF.

This chain joins TRBV14 and TRBJ2-7, with D hard to call. There are 15 residues in the CDR3. Trimming removed 3 bases at V and 0 bases at J, with 12 bases between. Per the germline V gene, CDR1 is SGHDN and CDR2 is FVKESK. The CDR3 bases are TGTGCCAGCAGCCAGAGGCGGTCCTTCTCCTACGAGCAGTACTTC. Amino acids: CASSQRRSFSYEQYF.